This T cell receptor beta chain was profiled in a study of blood T cell repertoires in COVID-19. Measured with immunoSEQ multiplex PCR; TCRdb has only the in-frame clones, and not every one. The table records 95,000 to 100,000 clones, about four fifths of them present only once. The CDR3 totals 14 residues. V lost 5 bases to trimming and J lost 5 bases; unmatched junction nucleotides: 8. Per germline, CDR1 SGDLS and CDR2 YYNGEE. This clone was seen more than once but under ten times. V and J are TRBV9 and TRBJ2-5, with 8 nucleotides matching TRBD2. The source material was peripheral blood. The source is a woman older than 75 with active or convalescent COVID-19. CDR3 sequence reads: CASRGAGDGETQYF. As DNA, the CDR3 is TGTGCCAGCAGGGGAGCGGGAGATGGGGAGACCCAGTACTTC.